This T cell receptor (beta chain) stems from a study of identical twins. General study findings and limits: Models underestimated how often monozygotic twins shared out-of-frame TCR alpha.

TCRdb re-derived calls from the 5' RACE reads in MiXCR, one entry per CDR3 protein. The sample lists around 1.7 million distinct CDR3 sequences, more than 30% occurring once. Unmatched junction bases numbered 9, after V lost 3 bases and J lost 8 bases. Germline V gene data show CDR1 as DFQATT and CDR2 as SNEGSKA (reference sequence). This CDR3 spans 16 amino acids. About this clonotype itself: Its antigen is unidentified.

Material for sequencing was cord blood. The J gene is TRBJ2-1, the V gene TRBV20-1; 14 bases align to TRBD2. This TCR came from a newborn girl in good health. CDR3: CSASTRTSGGLDEQFF. The CDR3 nucleotides read TGCAGTGCTAGTACTCGGACTAGCGGGGGGTTGGATGAGCAGTTCTTC.